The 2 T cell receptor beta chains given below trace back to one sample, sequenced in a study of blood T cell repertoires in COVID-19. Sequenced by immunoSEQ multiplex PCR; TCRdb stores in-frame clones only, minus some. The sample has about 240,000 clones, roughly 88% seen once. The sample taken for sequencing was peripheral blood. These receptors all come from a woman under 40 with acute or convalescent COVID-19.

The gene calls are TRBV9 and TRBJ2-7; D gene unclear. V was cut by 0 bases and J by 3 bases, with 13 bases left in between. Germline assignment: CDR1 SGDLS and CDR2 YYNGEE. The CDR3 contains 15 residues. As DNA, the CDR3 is TGTGCCAGCAGCGTAGGTTCAGGAAAGGTCTACGAGCAGTACTTC. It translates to CASSVGSGKVYEQYF. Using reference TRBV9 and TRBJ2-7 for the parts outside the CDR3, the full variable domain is DSGVTQTPKHLITATGQRVTLRCSPRSGDLSVYWYQQSLDQGLQFLIQYYNGEERAKGNILERFSAQQFPDLHSELNLSSLELGDSALYFCASSVGSGKVYEQYFGPGTRLTVT.

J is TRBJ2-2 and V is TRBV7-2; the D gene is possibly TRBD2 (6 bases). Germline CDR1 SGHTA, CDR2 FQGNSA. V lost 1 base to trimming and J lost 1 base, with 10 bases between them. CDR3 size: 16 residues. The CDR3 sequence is CASSLVGRGNTGELFF. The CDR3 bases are TGTGCCAGCAGCTTAGTAGGGCGGGGGAACACCGGGGAGCTGTTTTTT.